This record concerns one T cell receptor (beta chain) sequence. Its antigen is still unknown. CD45RA-negative memory and CD45RA+ naive subsets were split from the CD4+ cells. The assay was carried out at the deep level. Here immunoSEQ multiplex PCR was the method, and the copy in TCRdb shows in-frame clones only, minus some. The table includes hundreds of thousands of clones, roughly 70% detected once. The CDR3 has 12 residues. V shed 4 bases and J shed 2 bases, with 6 bases lying between them. Germline V gene sequence: CDR1 MDHEN, CDR2 SYDVKM. The data were taken from a study of shared clonotypes between healthy human individuals. Study-wide results and limits: When compared with the clonotypes that were shared by all four sorted-subset donors, the non-shared clonotypes turned out to have lower generation probabilities. Four donors showed sharing of around 5% of naive CD4 clonotypes.

Sequences were obtained from memory CD4+ T cells sorted from blood. The subset was: CD45RA-negative fraction. This receptor was obtained from a woman aged 30 to 39 in good health. This chain uses TRBV28 with TRBJ2-7; D not certain. This CDR3 is CASSSVTYEQYF. The DNA for the CDR3 is TGTGCCAGCAGTTCAGTAACCTACGAGCAGTACTTC.